The next 8 T cell receptor beta chains were all read from a single sample in a study of Tregs in tolerant kidney transplant recipients. Data came from immunoSEQ multiplex PCR; TCRdb stores just in-frame clones and leaves some out. The listing records about 48,000 clones. The starting material was CD4+ T cells from blood, obtained before the transplant. The receptors originated from a human donor who received a combined kidney and bone marrow transplant.

Remarks on this clone: The CDR3 is cut off 3 residues early in the read; its end comes from the germline J gene. This chain uses TRBV20-1 with TRBJ2-6; the D is unclear. Trimming took 1 base from V and 0 from J, leaving 4 bases between them. The CDR3 loop spans 14 amino acids. Germline loops: CDR1 DFQATT, CDR2 SNEGSKA (reference sequence). CDR3 in amino acids: CSARVLSGANVLTF. Partial CDR3 DNA: TGCAGTGCTAGAGTCCTCTCTGGGGCCAACGTC.

In the case of this clone: The read terminates 3 residues ahead of where the CDR3 ends, so the germline J gene completes it. The chain employs TRBV5-1 and TRBJ1-1; D is possibly TRBD1 (5 bases). Germline V gene lookup returns CDR1 SGHRS and CDR2 YFSETQ. The CDR3 loop spans 13 amino acids. The CDR3 here is CASSSGVSPEAFF. CDR3 DNA (partial): TGCGCCAGCAGCTCGGGGGTATCTCCCGAA.

A word on this clone: Read sequence stops 3 residues before the CDR3 end, and the germline J gene provides the missing end. The chain has TRBV7-6 and TRBJ1-4, with 10 bases aligning to TRBD1. The CDR3 length is 16 residues. CDR1 and CDR2 (germline): SGHVS, FNYEAQ. V shed 6 bases, J shed 6 bases, and the junction held 10 bases outside the gene matches. The CDR3 DNA, read in part, is TGTGCCAGCAGACCTCGCCGGGGGACAGGGGATGAAAAA. This codes for CASRPRRGTGDEK. The whole CDR3 protein reads CASRPRRGTGDEKLFF.

In the case of this clone: The observed sequence ends 3 residues before the CDR3 terminus, with the missing tail filled in from the germline J gene. This chain links TRBV13 with TRBJ1-4; D unclear. The germline V gene has CDR1 PRHDT and CDR2 FYEKMQ (reference sequence). V was pared by 6 bases and J by 6 bases, with 17 bases between. CDR3 length: 15 residues. The CDR3 DNA, read in part, is TGTGCCAGCAGGAAACGGGTCCATCCGGATGAAAAA. Translating gives CASRKRVHPDEK. The CDR3 in its entirety is CASRKRVHPDEKLFF.

A remark on this clone: The read finishes 3 residues shy of the CDR3 end, and the germline J gene is used to complete it. This chain joins TRBV30 and TRBJ1-1; 9 nucleotides line up with TRBD1. CDR3 length: 15 amino acids. Germline loops: CDR1 GTSNPN, CDR2 SVGIG (reference sequence). V trimming: 1 base; J trimming: 5 bases; junction bases outside the gene matches: 8. The CDR3 here is CAWSADRGKVTEAFF. Incomplete CDR3 DNA: TGTGCCTGGAGTGCGGACAGGGGAAAGGTGACTGAA.

This chain's CDR3 is CASSLSGGSNQPQHF. CDR3 bases read: TGTGCCAGTAGTTTGTCTGGAGGGAGCAATCAGCCC. The chain recombines TRBV19 with TRBJ1-5; D unclear. Read coverage stops 3 residues before the CDR3 terminus; the germline J gene supplies the remainder. This CDR3 spans 15 amino acids. Germline V gene data show CDR1 as LNHDA and CDR2 as SQIVND (reference sequence). The ends were cut back, 5 bases at V and 1 base at J, with 12 bases in the middle.

For this clone: From the germline J gene comes the end of the CDR3, since the read stops 3 residues before it. The chain employs TRBV7-2 and TRBJ1-1; TRBD1 aligns across 7 bases. Per germline, CDR1 SGHTA and CDR2 FQGNSA. The junction had 12 bases not matched to a gene; V was cut back by 5 bases and J by 6 bases. The CDR3 is made up of 15 amino acids. CDR3 protein: CASSPKGAQVAEAFF. CDR3 DNA, as far as it was read: TGTGCCAGCAGCCCTAAGGGGGCGCAGGTGGCTGAA. Filled out from reference TRBV7-2 and TRBJ1-1, the complete variable domain reads GAGVSQSPSNKVTEKGKDVELRCDPISGHTALYWYRQSLGQGLEFLIYFQGNSAPDKSGLPSDRFSAERTGGSVSTLTIQRTQQEDSAVYLCASSPKGAQVAEAFFGQGTRLTVV.

Of note for this clone: The sequenced fragment ends 3 residues before the CDR3 boundary, so the rest is inferred from the germline J gene. The genes are TRBV5-4 and TRBJ1-6, with D perhaps matching TRBD1 (5 bases). CDR1 is SGHNT, CDR2 YYREEE, per germline (reference sequence). Trimming pared 4 bases from V and 5 bases from J, leaving 10 bases between. The CDR3 is 14 amino acids. CDR3 loop: CASSPGQDNSPLHF. The sequenced CDR3 bases are TGTGCCAGCAGCCCCGGACAAGATAATTCACCC.